This T cell receptor beta chain was identified in a study of T cell responses to AZD1222 COVID-19 vaccine (dated by TCRdb to the early 2020s). About the full investigation: A total of roughly 240 trial participants underwent TCR sequencing, of whom about 210 received two doses of AZD1222 and 26 received two doses of the MenACWY control vaccine. Trial participants were enrolled by age into 18-55, 56-69 and 70-plus year subgroups, with roughly 160, 29 and 62 TCR-sequenced participants respectively. Findings and caveats that apply to the study as a whole: Because no day 14 peak-response samples were available, repertoires were characterized only after the peak T cell response. Vaccine-associated CD4 TCRs spanned the whole spike protein, with dominant responses in regions 160-218 and 743-854. Nearly half of unique spike-specific TCRs reportedly recognized epitopes outside regions mutated in the B.1.351 and B.1.1.7 variants. Most participants were white British and females outnumbered males, and the authors suggested that clonal diversity may have been underestimated. After two AZD1222 doses, both the breadth and the depth of spike-specific TCRs were significantly higher than at day 0 and than in MenACWY recipients. The 56-69-year group was small, and its depth increase did not reach significance, likely because of low power. Conclusions about previously exposed vaccinees are limited, since just five or six AZD1222 recipients were seropositive for SARS-CoV-2 at baseline.

Remarks on this clone: What this receptor recognizes is not known. Per-nucleotide qualities are absent, and no much larger clonotype sits a single base away.

The CDR3 regions of human TCRbeta chains were analyzed by immunosequencing. In the paper's pipeline: TCRs in the repertoires were compared against a reference library of SARS-CoV-2-specific TCRs that had been generated with the MIRA antigen-specificity platform. Breadth meant the fraction of unique TCRs that were SARS-CoV-2-associated, whereas depth meant the fraction of total T cells that were SARS-CoV-2-associated. Using the MIRA data, each spike-specific TCR was mapped to the spike region that the TCR reacts to and placed in a CD4 or CD8 class. Log10-transformed breadth and depth values were compared by one-way ANOVA with Sidak's multiple comparisons tests. Not all clones reach the TCRdb copy of this immuneACCESS table, which keeps in-frame sequences only. Checked studies attribute under half of the gap to unresolved V genes and leave the rest unexplained. That table gives V, J and clone size, and the DNA gave D and trimming. The sample table shows about 200,000 clones, and over 85% are seen once. The ten largest clones add up to about 1% of the sample.

According to the germline V gene, CDR1 reads MNHEY and CDR2 reads SVGEGT. The CDR3, from cysteine to phenylalanine, totals 13 residues. Solely the CDR3 DNA is kept, with 39 bases framed from the first base. V gives up 2 bases and J gives up 10 bases, and the segment between their germline ends measures 13 bases. The meaning of the sample's time point label: about 28 days (+/-7) after the second vaccine dose. Because spike-specific TCR depth and breadth did not differ between the two schedules, AZD1222 recipients who got a second dose at roughly 4 weeks were pooled with those who got a second dose at roughly 12 weeks. Vaccinee samples were obtained from the UK trials COV001 and COV002, which included a single-blind randomized controlled phase 2/3 trial of AZD1222 (ChAdOx1 nCoV-19) in healthy adults. For TCRbeta chain sequencing, PBMC samples from trial participants were taken at day 0 and at day 28 after the second dose.

The origin of this receptor is an adult who received the AZD1222 COVID-19 vaccine. The rearranged chain carries TRBV6-2 or TRBV6-3 and TRBJ2-3, with TRBD1 tentatively as D gene (7 bases match). The sample in question was peripheral blood, obtained 28 days after the second AZD1222 dose. CDR3 loop: CASSYQGGTSQYF. The DNA sequence follows: TGTGCCAGCAGTTACCAGGGGGGCACGTCGCAGTATTTT.